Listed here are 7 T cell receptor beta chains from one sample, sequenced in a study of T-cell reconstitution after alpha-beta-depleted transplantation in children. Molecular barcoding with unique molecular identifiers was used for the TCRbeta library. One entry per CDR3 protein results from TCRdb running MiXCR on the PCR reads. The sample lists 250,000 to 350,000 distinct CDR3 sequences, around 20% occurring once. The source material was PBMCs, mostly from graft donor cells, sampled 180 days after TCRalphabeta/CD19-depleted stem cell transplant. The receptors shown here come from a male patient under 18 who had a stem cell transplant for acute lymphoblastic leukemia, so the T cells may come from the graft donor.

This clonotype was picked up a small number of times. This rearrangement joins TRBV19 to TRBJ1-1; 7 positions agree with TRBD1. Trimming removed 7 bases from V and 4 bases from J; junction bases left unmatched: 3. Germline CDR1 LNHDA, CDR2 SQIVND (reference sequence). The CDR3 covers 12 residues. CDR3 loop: CASTHRGTEAFF. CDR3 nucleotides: TGTGCCAGTACACACAGGGGCACTGAAGCTTTCTTT.

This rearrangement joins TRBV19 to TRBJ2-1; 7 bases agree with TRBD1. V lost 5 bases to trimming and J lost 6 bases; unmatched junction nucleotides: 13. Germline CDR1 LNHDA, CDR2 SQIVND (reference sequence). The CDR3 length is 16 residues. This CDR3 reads CASSAYRGPPGNEQFF. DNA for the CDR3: TGTGCCAGTAGTGCCTACAGGGGCCCGCCGGGCAATGAGCAGTTCTTC.

This chain's CDR3 is CASSSGGNSYEQYF. CDR3 nucleotide sequence: TGCGCCAGCAGCTCAGGGGGGAACTCCTACGAGCAGTACTTC. The chain couples TRBV5-1 to TRBJ2-7, with a possible D match to TRBD1 (7 bases). The CDR3 spans 14 residues. Per the germline V gene, CDR1 is SGHRS and CDR2 is YFSETQ. V lost 3 bases and J lost 0, with 10 bases in between.

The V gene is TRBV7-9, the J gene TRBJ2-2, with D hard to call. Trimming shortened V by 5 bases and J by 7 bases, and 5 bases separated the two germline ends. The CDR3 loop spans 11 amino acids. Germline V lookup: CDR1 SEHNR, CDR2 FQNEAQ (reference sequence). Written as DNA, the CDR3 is TGTGCCAGCAGCCCCAACGGGGAGCTGTTTTTT. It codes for CASSPNGELFF.

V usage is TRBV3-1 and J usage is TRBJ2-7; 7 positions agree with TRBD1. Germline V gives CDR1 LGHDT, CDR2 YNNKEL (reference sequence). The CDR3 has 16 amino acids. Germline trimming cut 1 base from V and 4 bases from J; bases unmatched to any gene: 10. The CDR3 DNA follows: TGTGCCAGCAGCCAAGCCCCTCAGACAGGGAAATACGAGCAGTACTTC. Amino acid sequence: CASSQAPQTGKYEQYF.

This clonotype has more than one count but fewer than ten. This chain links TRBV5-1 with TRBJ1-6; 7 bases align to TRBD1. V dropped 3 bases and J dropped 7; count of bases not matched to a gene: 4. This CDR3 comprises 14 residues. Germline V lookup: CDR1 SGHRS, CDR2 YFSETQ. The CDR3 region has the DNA TGCGCCAGCAGCTACTTACAGGGGAATTCACCCCTCCACTTT. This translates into CASSYLQGNSPLHF. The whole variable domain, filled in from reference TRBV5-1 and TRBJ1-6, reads KAGVTQTPRYLIKTRGQQVTLSCSPISGHRSVSWYQQTPGQGLQFLFEYFSETQRNKGNFPGRFSGRQFSNSRSEMNVSTLELGDSALYLCASSYLQGNSPLHFGNGTRLTVT.

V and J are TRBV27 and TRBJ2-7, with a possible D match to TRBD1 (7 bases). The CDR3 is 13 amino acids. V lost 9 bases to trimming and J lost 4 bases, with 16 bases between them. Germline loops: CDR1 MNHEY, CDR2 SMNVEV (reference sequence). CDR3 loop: CARTKGAGYEQYF. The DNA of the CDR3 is TGTGCCAGGACTAAGGGGGCGGGGTACGAGCAGTACTTC.